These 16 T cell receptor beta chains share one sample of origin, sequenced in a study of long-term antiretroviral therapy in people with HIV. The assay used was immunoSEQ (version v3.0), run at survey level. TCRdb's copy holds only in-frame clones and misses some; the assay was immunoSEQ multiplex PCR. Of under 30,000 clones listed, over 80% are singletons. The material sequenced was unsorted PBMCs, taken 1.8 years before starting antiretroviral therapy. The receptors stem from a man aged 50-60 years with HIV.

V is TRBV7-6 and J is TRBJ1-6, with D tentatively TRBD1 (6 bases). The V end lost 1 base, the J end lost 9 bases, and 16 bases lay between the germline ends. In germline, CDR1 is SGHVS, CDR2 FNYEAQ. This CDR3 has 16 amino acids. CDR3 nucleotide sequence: TGTGCCAGCAGCTTAGTTTCGGTCAGGGGTGGTTCACCCCTCCACTTT. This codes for CASSLVSVRGGSPLHF.

CDR3: CASSQEGGVSETQYF. CDR3 coding DNA: TGCGCCAGCAGCCAAGAGGGGGGGGTTTCTGAGACCCAGTACTTC. V usage is TRBV4-3 and J usage is TRBJ2-5; 7 bases match TRBD2. Germline loops: CDR1 LGHNA, CDR2 YSLEER. The CDR3 runs 15 residues. The junction had 6 bases not matched to a gene; V was cut back by 0 bases and J by 5 bases.

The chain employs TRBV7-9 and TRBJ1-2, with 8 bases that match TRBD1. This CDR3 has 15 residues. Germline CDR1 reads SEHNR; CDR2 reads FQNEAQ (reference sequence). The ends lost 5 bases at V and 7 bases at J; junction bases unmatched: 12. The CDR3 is CASSHTTGDPLGYTF. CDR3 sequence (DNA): TGTGCCAGCAGCCACACGACAGGGGACCCCCTTGGCTACACCTTC.

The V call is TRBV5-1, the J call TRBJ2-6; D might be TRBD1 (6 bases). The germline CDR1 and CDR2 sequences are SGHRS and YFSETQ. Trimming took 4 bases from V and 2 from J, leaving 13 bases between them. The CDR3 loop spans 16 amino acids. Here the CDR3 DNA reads TGCGCCAGCAGCCTGCAGGGGAGCGCTGGGGCCAACGTCCTGACTTTC. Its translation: CASSLQGSAGANVLTF.

CDR3 loop: CASSPGWLAGLSYEQYF. CDR3 in DNA: TGCGCCAGCAGCCCCGGTTGGCTAGCGGGCCTCTCCTACGAGCAGTACTTC. This chain links TRBV5-1 with TRBJ2-7, with TRBD2 matching over 8 bases. This CDR3 region has 17 residues. J lost 0 bases, V lost 4 bases, and 12 bases had no gene match. Germline CDR1 is SGHRS and CDR2 is YFSETQ.

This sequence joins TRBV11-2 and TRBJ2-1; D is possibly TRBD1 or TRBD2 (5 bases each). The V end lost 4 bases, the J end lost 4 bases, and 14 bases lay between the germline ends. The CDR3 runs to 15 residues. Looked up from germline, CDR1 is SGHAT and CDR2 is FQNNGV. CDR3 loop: CASSSWGWEYNEQFF. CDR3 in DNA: TGTGCCAGCAGCTCCTGGGGGTGGGAGTACAATGAGCAGTTCTTC. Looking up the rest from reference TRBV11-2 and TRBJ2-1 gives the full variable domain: EAGVAQSPRYKIIEKRQSVAFWCNPISGHATLYWYQQILGQGPKLLIQFQNNGVVDDSQLPKDRFSAERLKGVDSTLKIQPAKLEDSAVYLCASSSWGWEYNEQFFGPGTRLTVL.

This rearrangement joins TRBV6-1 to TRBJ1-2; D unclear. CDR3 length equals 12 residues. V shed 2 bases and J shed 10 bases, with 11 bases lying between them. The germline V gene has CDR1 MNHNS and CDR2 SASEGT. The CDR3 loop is CASSESGAVYTF. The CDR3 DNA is TGTGCCAGCAGTGAATCGGGCGCCGTCTACACCTTC.

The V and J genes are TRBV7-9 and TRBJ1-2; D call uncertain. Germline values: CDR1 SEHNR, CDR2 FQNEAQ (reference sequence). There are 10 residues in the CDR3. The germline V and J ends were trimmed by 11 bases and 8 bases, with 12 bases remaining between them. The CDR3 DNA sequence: TGTGCCGCTTCCGTCGGGGGCTACACCTTC. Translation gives CAASVGGYTF.

CDR3 in amino acids: CASSSEGGRYGYTF. The CDR3 coding sequence is TGTGCCAGCAGTTCTGAGGGGGGCCGGTATGGCTACACCTTC. The gene calls are TRBV6-6 and TRBJ1-2, with a weak D call TRBD1 (6 bases). The CDR3 covers 14 residues. V lost 4 bases, J lost 5 bases, and 14 bases lay in between. The germline V gene has CDR1 MNHNY and CDR2 SVGAGI (reference sequence).

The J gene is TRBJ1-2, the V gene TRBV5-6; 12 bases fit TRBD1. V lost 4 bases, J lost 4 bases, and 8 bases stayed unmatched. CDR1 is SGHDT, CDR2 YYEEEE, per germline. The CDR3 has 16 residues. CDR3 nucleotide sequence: TGTGCCAGCAGCAAAGGGGACAGGGGGCTCGGCTATGGCTACACCTTC. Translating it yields CASSKGDRGLGYGYTF.

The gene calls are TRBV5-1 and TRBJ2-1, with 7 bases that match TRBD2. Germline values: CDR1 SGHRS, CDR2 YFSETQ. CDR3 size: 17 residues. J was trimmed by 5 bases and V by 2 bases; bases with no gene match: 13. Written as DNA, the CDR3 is TGCGCCAGCAGCTTCGGGCGGGAGAGGTCCCTGGACAATGAGCAGTTCTTC. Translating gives CASSFGRERSLDNEQFF.

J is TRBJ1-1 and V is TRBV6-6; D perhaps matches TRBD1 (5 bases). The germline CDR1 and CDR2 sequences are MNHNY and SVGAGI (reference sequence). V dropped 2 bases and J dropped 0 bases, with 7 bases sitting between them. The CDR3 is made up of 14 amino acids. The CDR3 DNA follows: TGTGCCAGCAGTTACGGGGGACTGAACACTGAAGCTTTCTTT. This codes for CASSYGGLNTEAFF.

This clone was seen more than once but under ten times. CDR3 residues: CASSPNYAGELFF. DNA for the CDR3: TGCGCCAGCAGTCCGAACTATGCCGGGGAGCTGTTTTTT. The chain employs TRBV10-1 and TRBJ2-2; D ambiguous. Germline CDR1 WNHNN, CDR2 SYGVQD (reference sequence). V was trimmed by 5 bases and J by 6 bases, leaving 10 bases between them. The CDR3 spans 13 residues.

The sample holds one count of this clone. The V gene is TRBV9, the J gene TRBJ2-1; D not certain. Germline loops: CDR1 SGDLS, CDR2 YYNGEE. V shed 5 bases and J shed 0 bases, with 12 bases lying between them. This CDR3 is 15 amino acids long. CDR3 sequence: CASSPLTGSYNEQFF. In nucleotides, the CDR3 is TGTGCCAGCAGTCCTCTGACGGGCTCCTACAATGAGCAGTTCTTC.

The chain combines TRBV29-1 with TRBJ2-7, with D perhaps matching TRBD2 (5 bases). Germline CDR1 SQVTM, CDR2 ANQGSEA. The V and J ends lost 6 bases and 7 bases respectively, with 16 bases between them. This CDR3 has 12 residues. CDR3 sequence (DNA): TGCAGCGTACAGCGGAGCGTCTCTGAGCAGTACTTC. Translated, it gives CSVQRSVSEQYF.

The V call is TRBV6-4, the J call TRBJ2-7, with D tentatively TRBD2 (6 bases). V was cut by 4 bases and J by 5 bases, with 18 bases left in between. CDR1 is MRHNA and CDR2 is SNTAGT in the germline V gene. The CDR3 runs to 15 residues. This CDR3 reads CASSASGAGPNEQYF. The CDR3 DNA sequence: TGTGCCAGCAGTGCGAGTGGGGCGGGACCCAACGAGCAGTACTTC.